A single sample gave rise to the 5 T cell receptor beta chains below, sequenced in a study of cytotoxic CD8 clonotypes in ibrutinib-treated CLL. Here immunoSEQ multiplex PCR was the method, and the copy in TCRdb shows in-frame clones only, minus some. Among roughly 250,000 clones listed, around three quarters were seen once. The input for sequencing was PBMCs, taken after 24 months of ibrutinib treatment. The source of these receptors is a human donor with chronic lymphocytic leukemia.

The chain combines TRBV11-2 with TRBJ1-1, with 7 bases matching TRBD1. The CDR3 sequence is 13 residues long. Losses at the gene ends were 1 base for V and 10 bases for J; bases not matched to a gene: 6. In germline, CDR1 is SGHAT, CDR2 FQNNGV. The CDR3 nucleotides read TGTGCCAGCAGCTTAGGCGACAGGGCGACAGCTTTCTTT. Its translation is CASSLGDRATAFF.

CDR3 in amino acids: CASSRQGTFSGNTIYF. The CDR3 DNA sequence: TGTGCCAGCAGTCGACAGGGGACCTTCTCTGGAAACACCATATATTTT. The genes are TRBV6-7 and TRBJ1-3; 8 positions match TRBD1. TRBV6-7 has ORF status, its function being uncertain. Trimming removed 5 bases from V and 0 bases from J; junction bases left unmatched: 6. The CDR3 contains 16 residues.

This chain uses TRBV28 with TRBJ2-7; no firm D call. V dropped 5 bases and J dropped 5 bases, with 10 bases sitting between them. The CDR3 contains 12 residues. The V gene's germline CDR1 is MDHEN and CDR2 SYDVKM. Written as DNA, the CDR3 is TGTGCCAGCAGTGGTCGACCCCACGAGCAGTACTTC. Its translation: CASSGRPHEQYF.

The V call is TRBV29-1, the J call TRBJ2-7; the match to TRBD2 covers 11 bases. CDR1 is SQVTM and CDR2 is ANQGSEA in the germline V gene. The CDR3 runs to 14 residues. The V segment lost 5 bases and the J segment 5 bases; nucleotides outside the gene matches: 8. The CDR3 nucleotides are TGCAGCGTTTATGGAGGACTAGCGGGCGACGAGCAGTACTTC. Its translation: CSVYGGLAGDEQYF.

The chain combines TRBV5-1 with TRBJ2-7, with D uncertain. The CDR3 is 13 amino acids. The germline gives CDR1 SGHRS, CDR2 YFSETQ. V was trimmed by 0 bases and J by 6 bases, leaving 10 bases between them. CDR3 protein: CASSLDPAREQYF. CDR3 in DNA: TGCGCCAGCAGCTTGGATCCCGCGCGCGAGCAGTACTTC.